The text below deals with one T cell receptor (beta chain). Original processing methods: Estimated nucleated cell counts came from reference gene primer amplification. Clones were sequenced by immunoSEQ multiplex PCR, and TCRdb holds only the in-frame ones, with some missing. The V and J calls and clone size are taken from that table; D and trimming were inferred from the DNA. The sample yields some 100,000 clones, approximately 90% seen once. These data originate in a study of blood T cell repertoires in COVID-19. Study-wide background: Some COVID-19 samples were acute and others convalescent; all came from the United States, Italy and Spain. T cells, B-cell-depleted T cells, or PBMCs provided the cDNA or gDNA that served as material.

The germline V gene encodes CDR1 SGHKS and CDR2 YYEKEE (reference sequence). V was clipped by 2 bases and J by 5 bases, with 11 bases between them. The CDR3 spans 15 residues. The V call is TRBV5-5, the J call TRBJ1-6, with D perhaps TRBD1 (6 bases). The sample consisted of peripheral blood. The sequence came from a man in his sixties with acute or convalescent COVID-19. The DNA of the CDR3 is TGTGCCAGCAGCTTCTCAGGACAGAATAATTCACCCCTCCACTTT. Residues: CASSFSGQNNSPLHF.